This is a list of T cell receptor beta chains from one sample in a study of T cell clusters in autoimmune cytopenias. TCRdb reanalyzed the multiplex PCR reads and collapses them to one entry per CDR3 protein, without DNA. The sample holds some 3,900 distinct CDR3 sequences. The same sample was also used in a study of T cell repertoires in aging, cancer and after chemotherapy.

Sequencing was carried out using peripheral blood. These receptors originate from a human donor in good health. Each CDR3 is given with its conserved first and last residue. Rows may omit the clone size; those that give it use once, few, many or a size class.

v_call	j_call	clone_size	cdr3_aa
TRBV27	TRBJ1-1	medium-sized	CATRNLADTEAFF
TRBV19	TRBJ1-2	medium-sized	CASADRASYTF
TRBV6-5	TRBJ1-1	medium-sized	CASSQLNTEAFF
TRBV19	TRBJ1-3	NA	CASSIQNLNTIYF
TRBV11-2	TRBJ1-6	medium-sized	CASSSYLGSPLHF
TRBV6-5	TRBJ2-5	medium-sized	CASRTGKETQYF
TRBV10-3	TRBJ2-3	NA	CAISDAGSLTDTQYF
TRBV20-1	TRBJ2-3	NA	CSASGPTSGVLTDTQYF
TRBV24-1	TRBJ2-3	NA	CATRGTGGGLDTQYF
TRBV4-3	TRBJ2-7	NA	CASSQGGTSKNIQYF
TRBV6-6	TRBJ2-3	NA	CASSYSRTENTQYF
TRBV6-5	TRBJ2-6	medium-sized	CASSYSKFHSGANVLTF
TRBV5-5	TRBJ1-1	NA	CASTLPWDRANTEAFF
TRBV7-9	TRBJ2-7	NA	CASIPSTGSHEQYF
TRBV11-2	TRBJ1-5	NA	CASSPSRNQPQHF
TRBV27	TRBJ2-7	medium-sized	CASSYPGASVYEQYF
TRBV6-5	TRBJ2-5	medium-sized	CASSYSGGAETQYF
TRBV2	TRBJ2-6	NA	CASSEASGAGANVLTF
TRBV11-2	TRBJ2-7	NA	CASSHLTGIGDYEQYF
TRBV30	TRBJ2-7	medium-sized	CAWSGGYEQYF
TRBV6-2/TRBV6-3	TRBJ1-4	NA	CASSVGGKLFF
TRBV30	TRBJ1-1	medium-sized	CAWNRQGGRTEAFF
TRBV6-5	TRBJ1-1	NA	CASSYSAPSTEAFF
TRBV7-6	TRBJ2-7	NA	CASSLDSPGEVSYEQYF
TRBV5-6	TRBJ2-5	NA	CASSGRVQTGGETQYF
TRBV12-3/TRBV12-4	TRBJ2-2	medium-sized	CASTQSLNTGELFF
TRBV5-1	TRBJ2-2	medium-sized	CASSWGASAANTGELFF
TRBV29-1	TRBJ1-4	medium-sized	CSVSGTSNEKLFF
TRBV19	TRBJ2-3	medium-sized	CASTTAGLRSTDTQYF
TRBV5-6	TRBJ2-5	NA	CASSLTGGWQETQYF
TRBV20-1	TRBJ1-1	NA	CSARGRGWDTEAFF
TRBV19	TRBJ1-4	NA	CASSTGGSSNEKLFF
TRBV7-9	TRBJ2-1	large	CASSLGGSGSLNNEQFF
TRBV5-6	TRBJ2-2	medium-sized	CASSLAPNGELFF
TRBV30	TRBJ2-7	medium-sized	CAWSVGDRSSEQYF
TRBV7-2	TRBJ1-6	NA	CASSLGTGTNSPLHF
TRBV6-5	TRBJ2-6	NA	CASRTGAGANVLTF
TRBV27	TRBJ1-2	medium-sized	CASWGTGVRSGYGYTF
TRBV6-5	TRBJ2-7	medium-sized	CASSYSDAGQGSAYEQYF
TRBV5-5	TRBJ2-5	medium-sized	CASSRDTQETQYF
TRBV18	TRBJ2-7	medium-sized	CASSLSKQGHEQYF
TRBV27	TRBJ2-1	medium-sized	CASSLQGSYNEQFF
TRBV6-8	TRBJ1-6	medium-sized	CASYSPGDRANNSPLHF
TRBV29-1	TRBJ2-1	large	CSVPQGASSYNEQFF
TRBV6-2/TRBV6-3	TRBJ2-1	medium-sized	CASSYLTGNNEQFF
TRBV18	TRBJ2-6	medium-sized	CASSPKGTDSGANVLTF
TRBV6-6	TRBJ2-7	NA	CASLNTRRENF
TRBV7-9	TRBJ2-3	NA	CATTAGGNADTQYF
TRBV29-1	TRBJ2-5	medium-sized	CSVVGQEETQYF
TRBV7-9	TRBJ2-6	NA	CASSADRGTGANVLTF
TRBV9	TRBJ2-2	NA	CASSARDSNTGELFF
TRBV6-6	TRBJ2-7	NA	CASSSLAGDSEQYF
TRBV12-3/TRBV12-4	TRBJ1-2	NA	CASRQRGTLNYGYTF
TRBV20-1	TRBJ2-5	NA	CSAKLTGQETQYF